Only a few counts were recorded for the clone carrying this T cell receptor (beta chain). The data were taken from a study of beta chain features in type 1 diabetes. The CDR3 has 11 residues. Trimming took off 5 bases at V and 3 bases at J, with 8 bases between the two ends. Germline CDR1 is DFQATT and CDR2 is SNEGSKA (reference sequence). The sequenced template was cDNA made from the entire isolated RNA. Measured with immunoSEQ multiplex PCR; TCRdb has only the in-frame clones, and not every one. Here the sample spans around 450,000 clones, around 10% being singletons. This chain links TRBV20-1 with TRBJ2-7; D might be TRBD1 (6 bases). Sequenced input: naive CD4+ T cells from blood. This receptor was obtained from a woman aged 18-29 years in good health. CDR3 amino acids: CSAETGYEQYF. The CDR3 DNA reads as TGCAGTGCTGAGACAGGCTACGAGCAGTACTTC.